This record looks at one TCR beta chain sequence and its context. This sample stems from a study of radiation and T cells in renal cell carcinoma. Germline CDR1 reads SGDLS; CDR2 reads YYNGEE. The CDR3 is 16 residues long. J was trimmed by 5 bases and V by 0 bases; bases with no gene match: 8. Repertoires were generated with immunoSEQ multiplex PCR, while TCRdb's copy carries only in-frame clones and drops some. The table has around 180,000 clones, 88% seen once. Time point indicated: blood 4 weeks post-SBRT, at nephrectomy. The treatment: 15 Gy SBRT to primary tumor, nephrectomy 4 weeks later. Nephrectomy followed 15 Gy stereotactic body radiation by 4 weeks.

The receptor's source is a woman between 45 and 60 years old with renal cell carcinoma. Specimen: blood, collected from a patient whose treatment included radiotherapy and nephrectomy. V gene TRBV9 combines with J gene TRBJ2-3; 8 bases agree with TRBD2. DNA for the CDR3: TGTGCCAGCAGCGTAGCGTCCAGCGGGGGACAAGATACGCAGTATTTT. This gives the protein CASSVASSGGQDTQYF.